This T cell receptor beta chain was captured by sequencing in a study of cytomegalovirus exposure and HLA in healthy donors. CDR3 length: 14 amino acids. The V gene's germline CDR1 is MNHEY and CDR2 SVGAGI. V lost 5 bases and J lost 11, with 21 bases in between. 60 Vbeta and 13 Jbeta primers were used in PCR. Clones were read by immunoSEQ multiplex PCR, and TCRdb kept only the in-frame ones, dropping some. The table has some 100,000 clones, 79% seen once. As regards this clone: Its antigen is still unknown.

Study results and limitations: As a later analysis revealed, most CMV-associated TCR beta chains appeared HLA-restricted.

This chain joins TRBV6-5 and TRBJ1-2, with a weak D call TRBD1 (5 bases). The sample taken for sequencing was PBMCs. This TCR derives from a female donor in good health and CMV-seropositive. In DNA, the CDR3 is TGTGCCAGCAGTCCCTCACGCCGAGGACACTCTTACACCTTC. Translation gives CASSPSRRGHSYTF.